The following is a T cell receptor beta chain sequence with its context. Its specific antigen is unknown. Base qualities were left out, and no much larger clone turns up one base away. TCRbeta CDR3 regions were amplified from genomic DNA by means of the immunoSEQ Assay, a bias-controlled multiplex PCR. Turning to the authors' computational methods: Within the assay, amplification of reference gene primers was used to estimate how many nucleated cells each sample contained. Sequence reads were collapsed and filtered to measure the absolute abundance of every unique TCRbeta CDR3 rearrangement. For each sample, productive Simpson clonality was calculated as the square root of Simpson's diversity index over productive rearrangements. As stored in TCRdb, this immuneACCESS dataset retains in-frame rearrangements with V and J assigned. A fraction of the clones does not appear; measured against another copy, unresolved V genes explain less than half of the discrepancy, and the remainder lacks a known reason. D and trimming were read from the DNA, whereas the V and J calls and clone size are those reported in that table. The table for this sample lists 200,000 to 300,000 clones; less than 90% of them were counted only once. The top ten constitute roughly 1.9% of the sample.

Each collaborating institution followed its own protocols to collect whole blood in K2EDTA tubes. For TCRbeta analysis, collaborators shipped samples in one of three forms: frozen whole blood, isolated PBMCs, or DNA extracted from either of those sample types. The data were taken from a study of blood T cell repertoires in COVID-19 (dated by TCRdb to between 2020 and 2021). For context, the study as a whole: The collaborator samples originated in the United States, Italy and Spain and spanned the acute and convalescent phases of COVID-19. Samples came from the ongoing ImmuneRACE study (first 160 participants) plus 1,254 subjects from 6 global collaborators. The material from the prospective study consisted of cDNA or gDNA derived from T cells, B-cell-depleted T cells, or PBMCs. HLA class I and class II types, where available, came from metadata supplied by the sample provider rather than from assay-based typing. Deeply sampled blood TCRbeta repertoires from subjects exposed to, actively infected with, or recovered from COVID-19 were included in the dataset. Nearly every sample came with metadata listing a de-identified subject ID, COVID-19 status, age in years and sex. The repertoires were released in a freely available public database meant as a resource for research on the immune response to SARS-CoV-2. Overall study outcomes, separate from this receptor: The amount of clinical and demographic metadata varied by source and participant and was provided uncurated.

According to the germline V gene, CDR1 reads SGHDT and CDR2 reads YYEEEE. The V end gives up 0 bases and the J end 5 bases, leaving 8 bases in the junction not matched to a gene. The cysteine opens and the phenylalanine closes a CDR3 of 16 amino acids. The retained sequence is limited to the CDR3, 48 bases, with the frame set at the first base. The chain joins TRBV5-6 to TRBJ2-5; 9 central bases correspond to TRBD2. The sequenced material came from peripheral blood. The source is a young man with active or convalescent COVID-19. CDR3 sequence: CASSLVGGGAKETQYF. In nucleotide form, the sequence is TGTGCCAGCAGCTTGGTAGGCGGGGGGGCGAAGGAGACCCAGTACTTC.